A selection of T cell receptor beta chains follows, all from one sample in a study of long-term antiretroviral therapy in people with HIV. Measured with immunoSEQ multiplex PCR; TCRdb has only the in-frame clones, and not every one. The sample has roughly 38,000 clones; less than 85% are singletons. The specimen was unsorted PBMCs, collected 3.4 years after starting antiretroviral therapy. All receptors derive from a man aged 30-40 years with HIV. Both conserved end residues are part of each CDR3. Fields, in order: V gene, clone size, CDR3 length, D gene, J gene, CDR3 protein, CDR3 DNA. A D gene is named only where the DNA matches it firmly. Part of the rows lack a size; the others show once, few, many or a class for expanded clones.

>TRBV6-6|NA|13|TRBD2|TRBJ2-3
CASRGEGRDTQYF
TGTGCCAGCAGAGGGGAGGGGAGGGATACGCAGTATTTT
>TRBV19|NA|15|NA|TRBJ2-7
CASSIYGTKVHEQYF
TGTGCCAGTAGTATTTATGGGACAAAAGTCCACGAGCAGTACTTC
>TRBV2|NA|17|TRBD1|TRBJ1-1
CASTSQGQGLAYTEAFF
TGTGCCAGCACCTCACAGGGACAGGGACTGGCTTACACTGAAGCTTTCTTT
>TRBV28|NA|14|NA|TRBJ2-3
CASSFRGDADTQYF
TGTGCCAGCAGTTTCAGAGGGGACGCAGATACGCAGTATTTT
>TRBV28|NA|14|NA|TRBJ1-1
CASSLWGENTEAFF
TGTGCCAGCAGTTTATGGGGGGAGAACACTGAAGCTTTCTTT
>TRBV28|NA|11|NA|TRBJ2-7
CASSRRYEQYF
TGTGCCAGCAGTCGCAGGTACGAGCAGTACTTC
>TRBV29-1|NA|11|NA|TRBJ2-1
CSATVLNEQFF
TGCAGCGCGACAGTACTCAATGAGCAGTTCTTC
>TRBV9|NA|15|TRBD1|TRBJ1-5
CASSPGQGAFQPQHF
TGTGCCAGCAGCCCCGGACAGGGGGCATTTCAGCCCCAGCATTTT
>TRBV6-5|NA|12|NA|TRBJ2-2
CASSYGTGELFF
TGTGCCAGCAGTTATGGGACCGGGGAGCTGTTTTTT
>TRBV5-1|NA|15|TRBD1|TRBJ1-5
CASSWTTGDNQPQHF
TGCGCCAGCAGCTGGACGACAGGGGACAATCAGCCCCAGCATTTT
>TRBV9|few|12|NA|TRBJ1-1
CASSPQGTEAFF
TGTGCCAGCAGCCCTCAAGGGACAGAAGCTTTCTTT
>TRBV4-1|few|16|TRBD2|TRBJ2-5
CASSQDSTPGGETQYF
TGCGCCAGCAGCCAAGATTCGACACCGGGGGGAGAGACCCAGTACTTC
>TRBV18|NA|15|NA|TRBJ1-1
CASSLQRQDNSEAFF
TGTGCCAGCTCACTTCAAAGACAGGACAATTCTGAAGCTTTCTTT
>TRBV27|few|10|NA|TRBJ2-7
CASSYPEQYF
TGTGCCAGCAGTTACCCCGAGCAGTACTTC
>TRBV7-2|NA|15|TRBD1|TRBJ1-5
CASSLWTGENQPQHF
TGTGCCAGCAGCTTATGGACAGGGGAGAATCAGCCCCAGCATTTT
>TRBV28|once|13|TRBD2|TRBJ2-7
CASSLAGEAEQYF
TGTGCCAGCAGTTTAGCGGGAGAGGCCGAGCAGTACTTC
>TRBV5-1|NA|16|TRBD2|TRBJ2-2
CASSGSGRPNTGELFF
TGCGCCAGCTCCGGGAGCGGGAGGCCGAACACCGGGGAGCTGTTTTTT
>TRBV7-6|NA|13|NA|TRBJ2-1
CASSLSSYNEQFF
TGTGCCAGCAGCTTAAGTTCCTACAATGAGCAGTTCTTC
>TRBV7-2|NA|15|TRBD1|TRBJ1-5
CASSPETGTGQPQHF
TGTGCCAGCAGCCCGGAGACAGGGACAGGGCAGCCCCAGCATTTT
>TRBV7-9|NA|12|NA|TRBJ1-1
CASTLLNTEAFF
TGTGCCAGCACCCTCCTAAACACTGAAGCTTTCTTT
>TRBV5-1|NA|14|NA|TRBJ1-2
CASSLLTGPSGYTF
TGCGCCAGCAGCTTGTTAACAGGCCCTAGTGGCTACACCTTC
>TRBV18|once|15|TRBD1|TRBJ2-2
CASSPFTGGTGELFF
TGTGCCAGCTCACCATTTACAGGGGGCACCGGGGAGCTGTTTTTT
>TRBV21-1|NA|14|NA|TRBJ2-1
CASRHSGRYNEQFF
TGTGCCAGCAGACACAGCGGACGGTACAATGAGCAGTTCTTC
>TRBV4-3|NA|14|NA|TRBJ2-1
CASSQDPRGNEQFF
TGCGCCAGCAGCCAAGATCCGAGGGGCAATGAGCAGTTCTTC
>TRBV30|once|15|TRBD2|TRBJ2-7
CAWRTGTSGSYEQYF
TGTGCCTGGAGGACCGGGACTAGCGGATCCTACGAGCAGTACTTC
>TRBV19|NA|15|TRBD1|TRBJ1-5
CASSTGQARNQPQHF
TGTGCCAGTAGTACTGGACAGGCCCGGAATCAGCCCCAGCATTTT
>TRBV5-1|NA|14|NA|TRBJ1-5
CASSLSGSDQPQHF
TGCGCCAGCAGCTTGTCAGGGTCCGACCAGCCCCAGCATTTT
>TRBV14|NA|14|NA|TRBJ2-1
CASSRMGGPNEQFF
TGTGCCAGCAGCCGAATGGGGGGGCCAAATGAGCAGTTCTTC
>TRBV6-5|NA|13|NA|TRBJ2-1
CASSALMVNEQFF
TGTGCCAGCAGTGCACTTATGGTAAATGAGCAGTTCTTC
>TRBV28|NA|15|TRBD2|TRBJ2-5
CASSGAGPYQETQYF
TGTGCCAGCAGTGGAGCGGGACCGTACCAAGAGACCCAGTACTTC
>TRBV19|NA|13|NA|TRBJ1-1
CASSTVGLTEAFF
TGTGCCAGTAGTACCGTCGGCTTGACTGAAGCTTTCTTT
>TRBV11-2|NA|15|TRBD2|TRBJ2-1
CASSATSFSYNEQFF
TGTGCCAGCAGCGCGACTAGCTTCTCCTACAATGAGCAGTTCTTC
>TRBV19|few|14|TRBD1|TRBJ1-5
CASSMGQLNQPQHF
TGTGCCAGTAGTATGGGACAGCTGAATCAGCCCCAGCATTTT
>TRBV7-3|NA|16|TRBD2|TRBJ2-1
CASSLTGTSASNEQFF
TGTGCCAGCAGCTTAACCGGGACTAGCGCTTCCAATGAGCAGTTCTTC
>TRBV5-6|NA|12|NA|TRBJ2-7
CASRWGSYEQYF
TGTGCCAGCCGCTGGGGTTCCTACGAGCAGTACTTC
>TRBV28|medium-sized|15|NA|TRBJ1-5
CASSLFLGVSQPQHF
TGTGCCAGCAGTTTATTTTTAGGGGTTAGCCAGCCCCAGCATTTT
>TRBV9|NA|13|NA|TRBJ1-5
CASSKYDNQPQHF
TGTGCCAGCAGCAAATATGATAATCAGCCCCAGCATTTT
>TRBV5-6|NA|17|NA|TRBJ1-3
CASSPTPFQASGNTIYF
TGTGCCAGCAGCCCCACCCCGTTTCAGGCGTCTGGAAACACCATATATTTT
>TRBV5-4|NA|15|TRBD2|TRBJ2-5
CASSLRLAGIETQYF
TGTGCCAGCAGCTTGAGACTAGCGGGGATTGAGACCCAGTACTTC
>TRBV7-8|NA|18|TRBD2|TRBJ2-7
CASSLGLAGATKGYEQYF
TGTGCCAGCAGCTTGGGACTAGCGGGAGCGACTAAGGGCTACGAGCAGTACTTC